The following is a TCR beta chain sequence with its context. As yet, its antigen is unknown. V lost 1 base and J 0 bases, leaving 7 bases between the germline ends. CDR3 size: 16 residues. CDR1 and CDR2 from the germline V gene are SGHVS and FNYEAQ. These data belong to a study of cytomegalovirus exposure and HLA in healthy donors. Findings and limits, study-wide: Several V segments, TRBV6-2 and TRBV6-3 among them, could not be told apart and were dropped. In a later analysis, TCR beta V- and J-gene trimming was associated with a missense DCLRE1C variant. Per a later analysis, HLA-associated TCR beta chains showed more clonal expansion than other, equally common TCR beta chains.

It was with 60 Vbeta and 13 Jbeta primers that the PCR ran. Profiling relied on immunoSEQ multiplex PCR, and the TCRdb table lists in-frame clones only, not all of them. The profile shows fewer than 200,000 clones, roughly four fifths of them singletons. The chain is built from TRBV7-6 and TRBJ1-6; no firm D call. The specimen was PBMCs. This receptor was obtained from a man aged 50-59 years in good health and CMV-seronegative. For the CDR3, the DNA is TGTGCCAGCAGCTTAGACAGTCGCTCCTATAATTCACCCCTCCACTTT. Translating it yields CASSLDSRSYNSPLHF.